These 4 T cell receptor beta chains were all obtained from the same sample, sequenced in a study of identical twins. Each CDR3 protein gets one entry after TCRdb re-called the 5' RACE reads with MiXCR. The data show around 450,000 distinct CDR3 sequences, with approximately 15% seen just once and approximately 0.52% held by the top ten. These data also formed part of another study, on yellow fever vaccine responses in identical twins.

The source material was CD4+ T cells sorted from blood. These receptors were obtained from a woman between 18 and 29 years old in good health.

V is TRBV5-1 and J is TRBJ2-3; 8 bases align to TRBD2. The germline V gene has CDR1 SGHRS and CDR2 YFSETQ. The CDR3 has 14 amino acids. V dropped 4 bases and J dropped 7; count of bases not matched to a gene: 8. The CDR3 nucleotides are TGCGCCAGCAGCCCCGGGGGGGGGCCTAATACGCAGTATTTT. Translation gives CASSPGGGPNTQYF.

This clonotype was seen a handful of times. The J gene is TRBJ2-5, the V gene TRBV5-1; D is unresolved. The germline gives CDR1 SGHRS, CDR2 YFSETQ. This CDR3 region has 16 residues. V lost 2 bases and J lost 5, with 19 bases in between. In DNA, the CDR3 is TGCGCCAGCAGCTTAAGGTCCCTTGGGTCGAGGGAGACCCAGTACTTC. This encodes CASSLRSLGSRETQYF.

This clonotype has only a few counts. This chain joins TRBV20-1 and TRBJ2-7; no reliable D call. The V end lost 2 bases, the J end lost 6 bases, and 20 bases lay between the germline ends. Per the germline V gene, CDR1 is DFQATT and CDR2 is SNEGSKA (reference sequence). The CDR3 covers 15 residues. The CDR3 nucleotides read TGCAGTGCTAGAAATCGGGCTGGGGATGGTTCCGAGCAGTACTTC. Encoded protein: CSARNRAGDGSEQYF.

With regard to this clonotype: A much larger clone lies one base from this, so it may be a read error. This sequence joins TRBV20-1 and TRBJ2-2; D is ambiguous. CDR3 size: 17 residues. Looked up from germline, CDR1 is DFQATT and CDR2 is SNEGSKA (reference sequence). As DNA, the CDR3 is TGCAGTGCTAGCCCAGCCGGACCGGTTCGGAACACCAGGGAGCTGTTTTTT. This translates into CSASPAGPVRNTRELFF.